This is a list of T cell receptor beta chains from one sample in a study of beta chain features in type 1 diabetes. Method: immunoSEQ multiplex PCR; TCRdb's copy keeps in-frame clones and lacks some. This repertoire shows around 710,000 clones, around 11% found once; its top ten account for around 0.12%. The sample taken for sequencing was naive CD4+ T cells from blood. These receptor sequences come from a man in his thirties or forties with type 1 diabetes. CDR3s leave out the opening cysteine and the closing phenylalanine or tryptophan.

ASSPQAGTDTQY | 12 | TRBV18
AWSVQGTGELF | 11 | TRBV30
ASSLEGTPMEKLF | 13 | TRBV7-9
ASSSTTDRYNQPQH | 14 | TRBV5-6
ASSLSSRANTDTQY | 14 | TRBV7-2
ASSLLGGAQETQY | 13 | TRBV7-8
ASSLVSLAYSYEQY | 14 | TRBV7-2
ASSQDSRGGNTEAF | 14 | TRBV4-2
ASSLESPLWGGGYT | 14 | TRBV5-1
AWRGGQGSYNEQF | 13 | TRBV30
ATLPRTASDTQY | 12 | TRBV5-8
ASSQDIAEHTDTQY | 14 | TRBV4-2
ASSPGTGAREKLF | 13 | TRBV7-9
ASSSGFLGYT | 10 | TRBV5-6
SAPTYYGYT | 9 | TRBV20-1
ASSRQASTNSPLH | 13 | TRBV7-9
SVGGGQSGGDTQY | 13 | TRBV29-1
ASSVDNRERVEF | 12 | TRBV9
ASSYGGGAGSYEQY | 14 | TRBV13
ASSQEITGDQPQH | 13 | TRBV4-3
ASSLALGFWTGGYEQY | 16 | TRBV7-2
ASSVVSAAEAF | 11 | TRBV9
ASSAGVDSQETQY | 13 | TRBV5-1
ASSYQVQETQY | 11 | TRBV2
TSSQDGSGTDTQY | 13 | TRBV1
ASSFVGEGQPQH | 12 | TRBV7-2
ASSPGTFADTQY | 12 | TRBV6-6